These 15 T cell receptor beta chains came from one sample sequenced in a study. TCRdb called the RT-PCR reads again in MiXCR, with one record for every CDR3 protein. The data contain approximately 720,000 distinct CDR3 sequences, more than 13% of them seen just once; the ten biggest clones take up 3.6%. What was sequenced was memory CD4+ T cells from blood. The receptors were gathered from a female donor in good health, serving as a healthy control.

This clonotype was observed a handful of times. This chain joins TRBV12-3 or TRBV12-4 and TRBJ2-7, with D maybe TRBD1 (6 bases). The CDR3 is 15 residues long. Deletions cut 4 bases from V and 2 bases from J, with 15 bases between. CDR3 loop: CASSSGMDSTYEQYF. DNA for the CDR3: TGTGCCAGCAGTTCCGGAATGGACAGTACCTACGAGCAGTACTTC.

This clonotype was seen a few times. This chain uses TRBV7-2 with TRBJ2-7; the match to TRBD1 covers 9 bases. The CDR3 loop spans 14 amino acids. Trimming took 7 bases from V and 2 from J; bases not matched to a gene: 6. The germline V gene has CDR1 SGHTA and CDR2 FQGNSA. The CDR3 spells CASNQGTGTYEQYF. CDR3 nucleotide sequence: TGTGCCAGCAACCAGGGGACAGGGACCTACGAGCAGTACTTC.

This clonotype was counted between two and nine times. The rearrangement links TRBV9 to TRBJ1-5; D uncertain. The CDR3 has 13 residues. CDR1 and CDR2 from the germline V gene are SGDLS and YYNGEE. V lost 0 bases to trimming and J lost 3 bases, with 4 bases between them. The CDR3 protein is CASSVGVNQPQHF. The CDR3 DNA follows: TGTGCCAGCAGCGTAGGAGTCAATCAGCCCCAGCATTTT.

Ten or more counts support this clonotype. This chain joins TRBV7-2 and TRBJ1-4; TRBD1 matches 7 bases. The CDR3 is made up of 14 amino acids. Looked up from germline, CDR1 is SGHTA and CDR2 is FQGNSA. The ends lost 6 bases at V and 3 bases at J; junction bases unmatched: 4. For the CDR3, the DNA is TGTGCCAGCAGTCCCGGACAGGCTAATGAAAAACTGTTTTTT. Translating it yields CASSPGQANEKLFF.

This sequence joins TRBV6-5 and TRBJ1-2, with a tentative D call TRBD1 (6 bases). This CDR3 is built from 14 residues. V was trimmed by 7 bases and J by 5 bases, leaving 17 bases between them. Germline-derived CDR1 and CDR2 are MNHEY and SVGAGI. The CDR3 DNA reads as TGTGCCAGCATCCCAACACAGGGCGGTTATGGCTACACCTTC. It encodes CASIPTQGGYGYTF.

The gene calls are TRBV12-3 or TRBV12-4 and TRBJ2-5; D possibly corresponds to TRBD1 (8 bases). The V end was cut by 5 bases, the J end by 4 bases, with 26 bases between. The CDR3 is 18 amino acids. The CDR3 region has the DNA TGTGCCAGCAGTCCGAGACAGGGGTGGCGGGAGTCGGGAGAGACCCAGTACTTC. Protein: CASSPRQGWRESGETQYF.

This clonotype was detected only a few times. DNA of the CDR3: TGTGCCAGCTCACCCAATAGGGAGACCGAGCAGTACTTC. Amino acid sequence: CASSPNRETEQYF. The chain carries TRBV18 and TRBJ2-7; possibly TRBD2 for D (5 bases). V lost 3 bases and J lost 6, with 12 bases in between. The CDR3 consists of 13 residues. Germline V gene lookup returns CDR1 KGHSH and CDR2 LQKENI. The variable domain in full, completed from reference TRBV18 and TRBJ2-7, reads NAGVMQNPRHLVRRRGQEARLRCSPMKGHSHVYWYRQLPEEGLKFMVYLQKENIIDESGMPKERFSAEFPKEGPSILRIQQVVRGDSAAYFCASSPNRETEQYFGPGTRLTVT.

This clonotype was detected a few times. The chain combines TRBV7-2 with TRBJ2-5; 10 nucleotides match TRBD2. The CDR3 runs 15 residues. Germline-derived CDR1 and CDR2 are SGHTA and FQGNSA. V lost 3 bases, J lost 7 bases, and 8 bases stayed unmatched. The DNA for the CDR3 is TGTGCCAGCAGCTTCTGGACTAGCGGTTCGGGGACCCAGTACTTC. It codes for CASSFWTSGSGTQYF.

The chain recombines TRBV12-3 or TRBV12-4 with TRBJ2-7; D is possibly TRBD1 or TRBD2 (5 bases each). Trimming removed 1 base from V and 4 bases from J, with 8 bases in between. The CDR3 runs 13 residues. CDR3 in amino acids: CASSLGDQYEQYF. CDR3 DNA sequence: TGTGCCAGCAGTTTAGGGGACCAGTACGAGCAGTACTTC.

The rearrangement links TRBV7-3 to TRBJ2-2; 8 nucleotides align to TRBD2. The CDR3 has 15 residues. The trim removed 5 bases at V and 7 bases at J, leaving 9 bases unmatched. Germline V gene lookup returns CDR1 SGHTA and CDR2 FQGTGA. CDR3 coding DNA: TGTGCCAGCAGCCCCCAAGCGGGAGAGGTCGGGGAGCTGTTTTTT. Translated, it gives CASSPQAGEVGELFF.

The CDR3: CASSAGAIRTDTQYF. Here the CDR3 DNA reads TGTGCCAGCAGTGCGGGGGCGATCCGCACAGATACGCAGTATTTT. The rearrangement joins TRBV6-1 to TRBJ2-3; perhaps D is TRBD1 or TRBD2 (6 bases each). V was shortened by 4 bases and J by 1 base, with 12 bases between the two germline ends. The CDR3 spans 15 residues. Germline CDR1 MNHNS, CDR2 SASEGT.

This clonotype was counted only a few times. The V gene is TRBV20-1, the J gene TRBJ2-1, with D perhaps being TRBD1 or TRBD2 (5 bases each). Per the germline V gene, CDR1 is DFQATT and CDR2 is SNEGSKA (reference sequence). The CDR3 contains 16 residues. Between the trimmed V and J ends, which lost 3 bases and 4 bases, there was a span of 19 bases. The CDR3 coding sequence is TGCAGTGCTAGCACCGGGGCAAGCGGAGCTTACAATGAGCAGTTCTTC. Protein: CSASTGASGAYNEQFF.

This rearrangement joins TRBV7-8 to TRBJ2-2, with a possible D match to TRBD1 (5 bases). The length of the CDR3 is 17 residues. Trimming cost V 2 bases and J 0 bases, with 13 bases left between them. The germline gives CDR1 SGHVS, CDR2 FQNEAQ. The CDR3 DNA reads TGTGCCAGCAGCTTAACCCCGGCAGGGACGAACACCGGGGAGCTGTTTTTT. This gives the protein CASSLTPAGTNTGELFF.

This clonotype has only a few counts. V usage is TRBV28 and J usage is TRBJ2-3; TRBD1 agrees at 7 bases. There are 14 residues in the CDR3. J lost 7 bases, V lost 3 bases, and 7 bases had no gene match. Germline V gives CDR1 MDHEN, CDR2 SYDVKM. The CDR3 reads CASSLGYRGHTQYF. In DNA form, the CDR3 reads TGTGCCAGCAGTTTGGGATACAGGGGACATACGCAGTATTTT. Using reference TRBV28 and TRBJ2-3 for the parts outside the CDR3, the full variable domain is DVKVTQSSRYLVKRTGEKVFLECVQDMDHENMFWYRQDPGLGLRLIYFSYDVKMKEKGDIPEGYSVSREKKERFSLILESASTNQTSMYLCASSLGYRGHTQYFGPGTRLTVL.

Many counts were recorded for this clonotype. CDR3 in amino acids: CASSRLVEGYEQYF. The DNA of the CDR3 is TGCGCCAGCAGCCGCCTGGTGGAGGGCTACGAGCAGTACTTC. The chain links TRBV5-1 to TRBJ2-7; a possible D gene is TRBD2 (6 bases). The CDR3 extends over 14 amino acids. CDR1 SGHRS and CDR2 YFSETQ come from the germline V gene. V lost 4 bases and J lost 3, with 14 bases in between. Full variable domain (remainder filled in from reference TRBV5-1 and TRBJ2-7): KAGVTQTPRYLIKTRGQQVTLSCSPISGHRSVSWYQQTPGQGLQFLFEYFSETQRNKGNFPGRFSGRQFSNSRSEMNVSTLELGDSALYLCASSRLVEGYEQYFGPGTRLTVT.